The rows below give T cell receptor beta chains drawn from one sample of a study of CD8 T cells in ankylosing spondylitis. TCRdb ran MiXCR on the 5' RACE reads and lists one entry per CDR3 protein. Here the sample spans approximately 38,000 distinct CDR3 sequences, approximately 2.6% being singletons. Sequencing was performed on blood, either unsorted or a sorted T cell fraction (not recorded which). The origin of the receptors is a male donor with ankylosing spondylitis or in good health (not recorded which). CDR3s include the opening cysteine and the closing phenylalanine or tryptophan. Each record gives: D gene, V gene, CDR3 protein. A D gene is named only where the DNA matches it firmly.

- TRBV9 CASSTTTVGTEAFF
- TRBV9 CASSATGRAGELFF
- TRBV9 CASSPRWSQETQYF
TRBD2 TRBV9 CASSVLAGEGEQFF
TRBD2 TRBV9 CASRPGGAANTGELFF
- TRBV9 CASSPQADYGYTF
TRBD2 TRBV9 CASSVRLAGEQTQYF
TRBD2 TRBV9 CASSVRTSAYEQYF
TRBD2 TRBV9 CASGRGLASEQYF
- TRBV9 CASSASAVPYNEQFF
- TRBV9 CASSLSVGNEQFF
- TRBV9 CASSVVRGGSVDTQYF
- TRBV9 CASSVVGGQDTEAFF
TRBD2 TRBV9 CASSVGRLAGSQETQYF
TRBD1 TRBV9 CASSVGRDRVTDTQYF